These T cell receptor beta chains were read from a single sample in a study of response to subunit inactivated influenza vaccine. TCRdb reprocessed the RT-PCR reads with MiXCR, giving one entry per CDR3 protein. The table has 800,000 or so distinct CDR3 sequences, around 21% seen once. Source: PBMCs from blood, taken 4 to 6 days after vaccination. All receptors derive from a man aged 50 to 60 who received an inactivated influenza vaccine. Each CDR3 is given with its conserved first and last residue. A D gene is named only where the DNA matches it firmly. Expanded clones get a size class; other rows say once, few or many, or leave the size out.

j_call: TRBJ2-3
clone_size: NA
v_call: TRBV5-1
d_call: NA
cdr3_nt: TGCGCCAGCAGCTTGGATGGGGTTGCAGATACGCAGTATTTT
cdr3_aa: CASSLDGVADTQYF

j_call: TRBJ2-7
clone_size: once
v_call: TRBV10-2
d_call: NA
cdr3_nt: TGCGCCAGCAGTCGGGACCCAAAATACTACGAGCAGTACTTC
cdr3_aa: CASSRDPKYYEQYF

j_call: TRBJ1-2
clone_size: many
v_call: TRBV5-1
d_call: TRBD1
cdr3_nt: TGCGCCAGCAGCCCTGGGACAGGTGGCTACACCTTC
cdr3_aa: CASSPGTGGYTF

j_call: TRBJ2-3
clone_size: few
v_call: TRBV9
d_call: NA
cdr3_nt: TGTGCCAGCAGCTTTTCGGTGGGTCGATACACAGATACGCAGTATTTT
cdr3_aa: CASSFSVGRYTDTQYF

j_call: TRBJ2-5
clone_size: few
v_call: TRBV20-1
d_call: NA
cdr3_nt: TGCAGTGCTCTCGCGGAAGAGACCCAGTACTTC
cdr3_aa: CSALAEETQYF

j_call: TRBJ2-7
clone_size: many
v_call: TRBV20-1
d_call: TRBD1
cdr3_nt: TGCAGTGCTAGAAAGGACAGGCGTTACTACGAGCAGTACTTC
cdr3_aa: CSARKDRRYYEQYF

j_call: TRBJ1-6
clone_size: NA
v_call: TRBV3-1
d_call: NA
cdr3_nt: TGTGCCAGCAGCCAAGCCCCGAATTCACCCCTCCACTTT
cdr3_aa: CASSQAPNSPLHF

j_call: TRBJ2-5
clone_size: many
v_call: TRBV29-1
d_call: NA
cdr3_nt: TGCAGCGTTGAAGACAGGATCCAAGAGACCCAGTACTTC
cdr3_aa: CSVEDRIQETQYF

j_call: TRBJ2-1
clone_size: NA
v_call: TRBV7-2
d_call: NA
cdr3_nt: TGTGCCAGCAGCCTGTGGGACGCCTACAATGAGCAGTTCTTC
cdr3_aa: CASSLWDAYNEQFF

j_call: TRBJ2-5
clone_size: NA
v_call: TRBV29-1
d_call: NA
cdr3_nt: TGCAGCGTTGAAGATCGCGGCCAGGTGGAGGAGACCCAGTACTTC
cdr3_aa: CSVEDRGQVEETQYF

j_call: TRBJ2-1
clone_size: few
v_call: TRBV7-3
d_call: TRBD2
cdr3_nt: TGTGCCAGCAGCCTGGCACTAGCGGGAGTTATTGAGCAGTTCTTC
cdr3_aa: CASSLALAGVIEQFF

j_call: TRBJ2-3
clone_size: NA
v_call: TRBV10-3
d_call: TRBD1
cdr3_nt: TGTGCCATCAGTGGCCAGACAGGGCCCACAGATACGCAGTATTTT
cdr3_aa: CAISGQTGPTDTQYF

j_call: TRBJ2-7
clone_size: NA
v_call: TRBV7-2
d_call: NA
cdr3_nt: TGTGCCAGCAGGCAGAGTGACGAGCAGTACTTC
cdr3_aa: CASRQSDEQYF

j_call: TRBJ2-7
clone_size: NA
v_call: TRBV15
d_call: NA
cdr3_nt: TGTGCCACCAGCAGAGGGAACAGGGCCTACGAGCAGTACTTC
cdr3_aa: CATSRGNRAYEQYF

j_call: TRBJ2-4
clone_size: NA
v_call: TRBV4-2
d_call: TRBD2
cdr3_nt: TGTGCCAGCAGCCCTTTGGCGGGGGGGCTTGTTTCCAAAAACATTCAGTACTTC
cdr3_aa: CASSPLAGGLVSKNIQYF

j_call: TRBJ2-1
clone_size: NA
v_call: TRBV7-8
d_call: NA
cdr3_nt: TGTGCCAGCAGCTTAGTCCGTTTCTGGACTCAGTCCTACAATGAGCAGTTCTTC
cdr3_aa: CASSLVRFWTQSYNEQFF

j_call: TRBJ2-2
clone_size: NA
v_call: TRBV5-1
d_call: NA
cdr3_nt: TGCGCCAGCACAGTTTCGAACACCGGGGAGCTGTTTTTT
cdr3_aa: CASTVSNTGELFF

j_call: TRBJ2-1
clone_size: NA
v_call: TRBV28
d_call: NA
cdr3_nt: TGTGCCACCTCCAACGGGGGGCAGGGGGGTGAGCAGTTCTTC
cdr3_aa: CATSNGGQGGEQFF

j_call: TRBJ2-5
clone_size: NA
v_call: TRBV9
d_call: NA
cdr3_nt: TGTGCCAGCAGCGTAGCGGGACTGCCCCAAGAGACCCAGTACTTC
cdr3_aa: CASSVAGLPQETQYF

j_call: TRBJ1-2
clone_size: many
v_call: TRBV12-3/TRBV12-4
d_call: NA
cdr3_nt: TGTGCCAGCAGTTTAGAGTCAGCCTATGGCTACACCTTC
cdr3_aa: CASSLESAYGYTF

j_call: TRBJ2-2
clone_size: many
v_call: TRBV28
d_call: NA
cdr3_nt: TGTGCCAGCACTTTTTACAGGGTTGCCGGGGAGCTGTTTTTT
cdr3_aa: CASTFYRVAGELFF

j_call: TRBJ2-1
clone_size: few
v_call: TRBV7-9
d_call: NA
cdr3_nt: TGTGCCAGCAGCACCCGACACCCCTACAATGAGCAGTTCTTC
cdr3_aa: CASSTRHPYNEQFF

j_call: TRBJ2-1
clone_size: NA
v_call: TRBV6-1
d_call: TRBD1
cdr3_nt: TGTGCCAGCACCGCTACAGGGGTCGAAGGGCAGTTCTTC
cdr3_aa: CASTATGVEGQFF

j_call: TRBJ2-1
clone_size: NA
v_call: TRBV5-1
d_call: TRBD1
cdr3_nt: TGCGCCAGCAGCTTGGCCCCGGCCGAGACAGGGCCCTTTTCAGGCGGGCAGTTCTTC
cdr3_aa: CASSLAPAETGPFSGGQFF

j_call: TRBJ2-5
clone_size: few
v_call: TRBV7-3
d_call: TRBD2
cdr3_nt: TGTGCCAGCAGCTTAGACGGGAGGGCCAGGGAGACCCAGTACTTC
cdr3_aa: CASSLDGRARETQYF

j_call: TRBJ1-1
clone_size: NA
v_call: TRBV11-2
d_call: NA
cdr3_nt: TGTGCCAGCAATGACTATGGGCGGAACACTGAAGCTTTCTTT
cdr3_aa: CASNDYGRNTEAFF

j_call: TRBJ1-5
clone_size: few
v_call: TRBV20-1
d_call: NA
cdr3_nt: TGCAGTGCTAGAGATTGGGACACCTATAGCAATCAGCCCCAGCATTTT
cdr3_aa: CSARDWDTYSNQPQHF

j_call: TRBJ2-1
clone_size: few
v_call: TRBV15
d_call: TRBD2
cdr3_nt: TGTGCCACCAGCCTACGGGCTAGCGGATACAATGAGCAGTTCTTC
cdr3_aa: CATSLRASGYNEQFF

j_call: TRBJ2-1
clone_size: NA
v_call: TRBV6-5
d_call: TRBD2
cdr3_nt: TGTGCCAGCAGTTATTTTCCCGTAGCGGGAGTCAATGAGCAGTTCTTC
cdr3_aa: CASSYFPVAGVNEQFF

j_call: TRBJ2-1
clone_size: NA
v_call: TRBV24-1
d_call: NA
cdr3_nt: TGTGCCACCTCTGACAGGACCATCTACAATGAGCAGTTCTTC
cdr3_aa: CATSDRTIYNEQFF

j_call: TRBJ2-2
clone_size: NA
v_call: TRBV6-1
d_call: TRBD1
cdr3_nt: TGTGCCAGCAGTAGACAGGGGTCCGGGGAGCTGTTTTTT
cdr3_aa: CASSRQGSGELFF

j_call: TRBJ2-3
clone_size: many
v_call: TRBV29-1
d_call: NA
cdr3_nt: TGCAGCGGGGTGACAGATACGCAGTATTTT
cdr3_aa: CSGVTDTQYF

j_call: TRBJ2-5
clone_size: NA
v_call: TRBV4-2
d_call: TRBD2
cdr3_nt: TGTGCCAGCAGCCAAGACCCTAGCGGGGAGGGAGAGACCCAGTACTTC
cdr3_aa: CASSQDPSGEGETQYF

j_call: TRBJ2-1
clone_size: few
v_call: TRBV27
d_call: TRBD2
cdr3_nt: TGTGCCAGCAGTCCCAATACACTAGCGGGAGTGGGCAATGAGCAGTTCTTC
cdr3_aa: CASSPNTLAGVGNEQFF

j_call: TRBJ2-6
clone_size: few
v_call: TRBV6-1
d_call: NA
cdr3_nt: TGTGCCAGCAGTGAACTCCCTCACTCTGGGGCCAACGTCCTGACTTTC
cdr3_aa: CASSELPHSGANVLTF

j_call: TRBJ1-4
clone_size: few
v_call: TRBV4-1
d_call: NA
cdr3_nt: TGCGCCAGCAGCCAAGGATGGTCAACTAATGAAAAACTGTTTTTT
cdr3_aa: CASSQGWSTNEKLFF

j_call: TRBJ2-2
clone_size: NA
v_call: TRBV7-2
d_call: NA
cdr3_nt: TGTGCCAGCAGCTTAGAACGGGCTGCCGGGGAGCTGTTTTTT
cdr3_aa: CASSLERAAGELFF

j_call: TRBJ2-7
clone_size: NA
v_call: TRBV6-2/TRBV6-3
d_call: NA
cdr3_nt: TGTGCCAGCAGTTCCGTGGGGGCAGATTACGAGCAGTACTTC
cdr3_aa: CASSSVGADYEQYF

j_call: TRBJ2-4
clone_size: NA
v_call: TRBV7-2
d_call: TRBD1
cdr3_nt: TGTGCCAGCAGCTTAGACCCAGGGGGCACGAACATTCAGTACTTC
cdr3_aa: CASSLDPGGTNIQYF

j_call: TRBJ2-3
clone_size: NA
v_call: TRBV9
d_call: NA
cdr3_nt: TGTGCCAGCAGCATTAGGACCTACACAGATACGCAGTATTTT
cdr3_aa: CASSIRTYTDTQYF

j_call: TRBJ2-2
clone_size: few
v_call: TRBV29-1
d_call: NA
cdr3_nt: TGCAGCGTTGTACTAACGAACACCGGGGAGCTGTTTTTT
cdr3_aa: CSVVLTNTGELFF

j_call: TRBJ2-7
clone_size: NA
v_call: TRBV20-1
d_call: NA
cdr3_nt: TGCAGTGCTAGAAGAAGAAGCGGTTACGAGCAGTACTTC
cdr3_aa: CSARRRSGYEQYF

j_call: TRBJ2-5
clone_size: NA
v_call: TRBV20-1
d_call: TRBD1
cdr3_nt: TGCAGTGCTATCCCTGTGCAGGGGGCACAAGAGACCCAGTACTTC
cdr3_aa: CSAIPVQGAQETQYF

j_call: TRBJ2-7
clone_size: NA
v_call: TRBV5-1
d_call: TRBD2
cdr3_nt: TGCGCCAGCAAAAGGACTAGCGGGTACACCTACGAGCAGTACTTC
cdr3_aa: CASKRTSGYTYEQYF

j_call: TRBJ2-3
clone_size: few
v_call: TRBV4-3
d_call: NA
cdr3_nt: TGCGCCAGCAGCCCCGGGGGAGGATACACAGATACGCAGTATTTT
cdr3_aa: CASSPGGGYTDTQYF

j_call: TRBJ2-7
clone_size: few
v_call: TRBV11-2
d_call: TRBD1
cdr3_nt: TGTGCCAGCAGCTTGGGTTTGGGAACAGGGGGTCGCGAGCAGTACTTC
cdr3_aa: CASSLGLGTGGREQYF

j_call: TRBJ2-7
clone_size: many
v_call: TRBV12-3/TRBV12-4
d_call: NA
cdr3_nt: TGTGCCAGCAGTTCGCATCTACAGGGTTACGAGCAGTACTTC
cdr3_aa: CASSSHLQGYEQYF

j_call: TRBJ2-3
clone_size: NA
v_call: TRBV28
d_call: NA
cdr3_nt: TGTGCCAGCAACTACCTAGGCACCCACACAGATACGCAGTATTTT
cdr3_aa: CASNYLGTHTDTQYF

j_call: TRBJ1-2
clone_size: NA
v_call: TRBV6-1
d_call: NA
cdr3_nt: TGTGCCAGCAGTGAAACCGTTCGGGGGGCTAACTATGGCTACACCTTC
cdr3_aa: CASSETVRGANYGYTF

j_call: TRBJ1-3
clone_size: few
v_call: TRBV12-3/TRBV12-4
d_call: NA
cdr3_nt: TGTGCCAGCAGTCTACGGGGCTCTGGAAACACCATATATTTT
cdr3_aa: CASSLRGSGNTIYF

j_call: TRBJ2-5
clone_size: few
v_call: TRBV20-1
d_call: TRBD2
cdr3_nt: TGCAGTGCTAGAGATCACAGGACTAGCGGGAGGGAGACCCAGTACTTC
cdr3_aa: CSARDHRTSGRETQYF

j_call: TRBJ1-2
clone_size: few
v_call: TRBV28
d_call: NA
cdr3_nt: TGTGCCAGCAAACGGACAGAAAAAAACTATGGCTACACCTTC
cdr3_aa: CASKRTEKNYGYTF